The sequence of this TCR beta chain was determined in a study of control samples from healthy donors and cancer patients. Some clones are missing from TCRdb's copy, which holds only in-frame ones; the method was immunoSEQ multiplex PCR. The data show around 140,000 clones, with 75% to 95% seen just once and about 3.2% held by the top ten. Only one count was recorded for this clone. Sequenced: blood. The clonotype comes from a young man in good health.

The CDR3 loop reads CASSMDREKLFF. The CDR3 DNA sequence: TGTGCCAGTAGTATGGACAGAGAAAAACTGTTTTTT. V and J are TRBV19 and TRBJ1-4, with D possibly being TRBD1 (6 bases). The CDR3 runs 12 residues. Germline-derived CDR1 and CDR2 are LNHDA and SQIVND (reference sequence). Deletions cut 3 bases from V and 8 bases from J, with 7 bases between.